The rows below give T cell receptor beta chains drawn from one sample of a study of blood T cell repertoires in COVID-19. Repertoires were generated with immunoSEQ multiplex PCR, while TCRdb's copy carries only in-frame clones and drops some. Of roughly 300,000 clones in the sample, roughly 86% were seen once. Sample: peripheral blood. The source is a woman between 45 and 65 years old who had recovered from COVID-19. Each CDR3 is given with its conserved first and last residue. The order of the fields is V gene, J gene, clone size, D gene, CDR3 protein, CDR3 DNA. D genes are given only for firm matches. Some rows have no size entry. The others give once, few or many, or a class for an expanded clone.

v_gene: TRBV7-8; j_gene: TRBJ1-6; abundance: -; d_gene: -; CDR3aa: CASSFSVGGGAGNSPLHF; CDR3nt: TGTGCCAGCAGCTTTTCCGTAGGAGGGGGGGCGGGGAATTCACCCCTCCACTTT
v_gene: TRBV4-3; j_gene: TRBJ2-2; abundance: -; d_gene: -; CDR3aa: CANPQGRNTGELFF; CDR3nt: TGCGCCAACCCACAGGGAAGAAACACCGGGGAGCTGTTTTTT
v_gene: TRBV2; j_gene: TRBJ1-1; abundance: -; d_gene: -; CDR3aa: CASSKFMNTEAFF; CDR3nt: TGTGCCAGCTCTAAGTTCATGAACACTGAAGCTTTCTTT
v_gene: TRBV7-9; j_gene: TRBJ2-2; abundance: -; d_gene: -; CDR3aa: CASSLVALNTGELFF; CDR3nt: TGTGCCAGCAGCTTAGTAGCCTTAAACACCGGGGAGCTGTTTTTT
v_gene: TRBV11-2; j_gene: TRBJ1-1; abundance: -; d_gene: -; CDR3aa: CASNRGGMNTEAFF; CDR3nt: TGTGCCAGCAACCGGGGGGGAATGAACACTGAAGCTTTCTTT
v_gene: TRBV7-2; j_gene: TRBJ1-2; abundance: -; d_gene: TRBD1; CDR3aa: CASSLAITGQGRGYTF; CDR3nt: TGTGCCAGCAGCTTAGCGATTACGGGACAGGGTAGGGGCTACACCTTC
v_gene: TRBV7-3; j_gene: TRBJ2-3; abundance: -; d_gene: -; CDR3aa: CASSLSHGSDTQYF; CDR3nt: TGTGCCAGCAGCTTAAGCCATGGCTCAGATACGCAGTATTTT
v_gene: TRBV6-2/TRBV6-3; j_gene: TRBJ2-1; abundance: -; d_gene: TRBD2; CDR3aa: CASSYSGAGGGYNEQFF; CDR3nt: TGTGCCAGCAGTTACTCGGGGGCGGGAGGAGGCTACAATGAGCAGTTCTTC
v_gene: TRBV9; j_gene: TRBJ2-2; abundance: -; d_gene: TRBD2; CDR3aa: CASKSGANTGELFF; CDR3nt: TGTGCCAGCAAAAGCGGGGCCAACACCGGGGAGCTGTTTTTT
v_gene: TRBV7-9; j_gene: TRBJ1-2; abundance: -; d_gene: TRBD1; CDR3aa: CASSYMTGGYGYTF; CDR3nt: TGTGCCAGCAGCTACATGACAGGGGGCTATGGCTACACCTTC
v_gene: TRBV27; j_gene: TRBJ1-2; abundance: -; d_gene: -; CDR3aa: CAQRLDSYGYTF; CDR3nt: TGTGCCCAAAGGCTAGATTCTTATGGCTACACCTTC
v_gene: TRBV11-2; j_gene: TRBJ1-1; abundance: once; d_gene: -; CDR3aa: CASSLGGRLVAFF; CDR3nt: TGTGCCAGCAGCTTGGGGGGGCGCTTAGTAGCTTTCTTT
v_gene: TRBV30; j_gene: TRBJ2-7; abundance: -; d_gene: -; CDR3aa: CAWGNSYEQYF; CDR3nt: TGTGCCTGGGGTAACAGCTACGAGCAGTACTTC
v_gene: TRBV4-2; j_gene: TRBJ1-3; abundance: few; d_gene: -; CDR3aa: CASSQEVIGQSSGNTIYF; CDR3nt: TGTGCCAGCAGCCAAGAAGTGATAGGACAGAGCTCTGGAAACACCATATATTTT